The next 30 T cell receptor beta chains were all read from a single sample in a study of technical replicates of blood from a few donors. TCRdb keeps only in-frame clones here, not all; method: immunoSEQ multiplex PCR. This table has 70,000 to 85,000 clones, approximately 97% appearing once. Sequencing was carried out using T cells isolated from PBMCs. These receptors came from a human donor in good health.

In nucleotides, the CDR3 is TGTGCCAGCAGCCCTGCAGGGGTAAAGTACGAGCAGTACTTC. It encodes CASSPAGVKYEQYF. The chain links TRBV7-6 to TRBJ2-7; D might be TRBD1 (6 bases). The CDR3 runs to 14 residues. Trimming took off 5 bases at V and 4 bases at J, with 15 bases between the two ends. Germline lookup yields CDR1 SGHVS and CDR2 FNYEAQ.

The rearrangement links TRBV30 to TRBJ2-7; 9 nucleotides line up with TRBD1. With V trimmed by 5 bases and J by 2 bases, 10 bases remained unmatched. Germline values: CDR1 GTSNPN, CDR2 SVGIG (reference sequence). CDR3 size: 15 residues. CDR3 in amino acids: CAWSWGTGPAYEQYF. The CDR3 DNA follows: TGTGCCTGGTCGTGGGGGACAGGGCCTGCCTACGAGCAGTACTTC. Variable domain in full (rest from reference TRBV30 and TRBJ2-7): SQTIHQWPATLVQPVGSPLSLECTVEGTSNPNLYWYRQAAGRGLQLLFYSVGIGQISSEVPQNLSASRPQDRQFILSSKKLLLSDSGFYLCAWSWGTGPAYEQYFGPGTRLTVT.

The chain combines TRBV25-1 with TRBJ1-1, with D possibly matching TRBD1 (6 bases). The CDR3 extends over 13 amino acids. CDR1 MGHDK and CDR2 SYGVNS come from the germline V gene. Trimming shortened V by 10 bases and J by 3 bases, and 15 bases separated the two germline ends. Here the CDR3 reads CAIGAGGHTEAFF. CDR3 DNA sequence: TGTGCCATAGGGGCGGGGGGCCACACTGAAGCTTTCTTT.

The J gene is TRBJ2-3, the V gene TRBV6-1; 9 nucleotides align to TRBD1. CDR3 length: 14 amino acids. In germline, CDR1 is MNHNS, CDR2 SASEGT. Losses at the gene ends were 6 bases for V and 5 bases for J; bases not matched to a gene: 6. The CDR3: CASRAGQGGDTQYF. CDR3 nucleotide sequence: TGTGCCAGCAGGGCGGGACAGGGTGGAGATACGCAGTATTTT.

The chain links TRBV6-6 to TRBJ2-2; no clear D gene. CDR3 length: 12 amino acids. From germline, CDR1 is MNHNY and CDR2 SVGAGI (reference sequence). The V gene lost 6 bases and the J gene lost 9 bases, with 11 bases spanning the gap. As DNA, the CDR3 is TGTGCCAGCAGCGGGTACCTCCGGGAGCTGTTTTTT. Protein product: CASSGYLRELFF.

The chain uses TRBV6-1 and TRBJ2-1; 14 bases agree with TRBD2. The CDR3 covers 15 residues. The germline CDR1 and CDR2 sequences are MNHNS and SASEGT. With 6 bases clipped from V and 10 bases from J, the junction kept 8 bases outside the gene matches. CDR3 protein: CASRTTSGRAEEQFF. CDR3 bases: TGTGCCAGCAGGACGACTAGCGGGAGGGCGGAGGAGCAGTTCTTC.

The chain is built from TRBV12-5 and TRBJ1-5; D is unresolved. Germline V gene data show CDR1 as LGHNT and CDR2 as FRNRAP. V dropped 7 bases and J dropped 4 bases, with 17 bases sitting between them. This CDR3 has 15 amino acids. CDR3 region: CASAPILGDNQPQHF. CDR3 bases: TGTGCTAGTGCCCCGATCCTGGGCGATAATCAGCCCCAGCATTTT.

The chain is built from TRBV18 and TRBJ2-7, with D hard to call. Germline V gene data show CDR1 as KGHSH and CDR2 as LQKENI. The V and J ends lost 0 bases and 1 base respectively, with 10 bases between them. The CDR3 covers 15 residues. Here the CDR3 DNA reads TGTGCCAGCTCACCACCCTCAGGAAGATCCTACGAGCAGTACTTC. Its protein is CASSPPSGRSYEQYF.

This chain joins TRBV19 and TRBJ2-2; D remains ambiguous. There are 14 residues in the CDR3. V shed 4 bases and J shed 5 bases, with 11 bases lying between them. In germline, CDR1 is LNHDA, CDR2 SQIVND (reference sequence). The CDR3 sequence: CASSKTFDTGELFF. In DNA, the CDR3 is TGTGCCAGTAGTAAGACTTTCGATACCGGGGAGCTGTTTTTT.

This clone has a handful of counts. V is TRBV4-1 and J is TRBJ1-1, with D perhaps TRBD1 (6 bases). CDR3 length equals 16 residues. Trimming took off 1 base at V and 4 bases at J, with 16 bases between the two ends. In germline, CDR1 is MGHRA, CDR2 YSYEKL. The CDR3 DNA sequence: TGCGCCAGCAGCCAAGGGCAGGGGAGTTGGGGCACTGAAGCTTTCTTT. As protein: CASSQGQGSWGTEAFF.

J is TRBJ2-5 and V is TRBV6-5; TRBD2 matches at 9 bases. There are 15 residues in the CDR3. V lost 5 bases, J lost 2 bases, and 6 bases stayed unmatched. Germline CDR1 reads MNHEY; CDR2 reads SVGAGI. The CDR3, as DNA: TGTGCCAGCAGTACCGGACTAGCGCATCAAGAGACCCAGTACTTC. Protein sequence: CASSTGLAHQETQYF.

This chain uses TRBV11-2 with TRBJ2-7; 10 nucleotides agree with TRBD1. Germline CDR1 and CDR2: SGHAT and FQNNGV. Trimming at V came to 0 bases and at J to 5 bases, leaving 7 bases not matched to a gene. The CDR3 length is 16 residues. The CDR3 sequence is CASSLDRGQGRNEQYF. CDR3 coding DNA: TGTGCCAGCAGCTTAGATCGGGGACAGGGGAGGAACGAGCAGTACTTC.

J is TRBJ2-1 and V is TRBV5-1; 15 bases are shared with TRBD2. The CDR3 length is 19 residues. V was pared by 1 base and J by 1 base, with 6 bases of the junction left unmatched. Germline values: CDR1 SGHRS, CDR2 YFSETQ. CDR3 loop: CASSLLGLAGGGSYNEQFF. The CDR3 nucleotides read TGCGCCAGCAGCTTGTTGGGACTAGCGGGGGGTGGTTCCTACAATGAGCAGTTCTTC.

The chain carries TRBV27 and TRBJ1-2; 9 bases line up with TRBD1. The CDR3 is made up of 17 amino acids. The V gene end was trimmed by 4 bases and the J gene end by 6 bases; junction bases not matched to a gene: 15. Germline CDR1 reads MNHEY; CDR2 reads SMNVEV (reference sequence). CDR3 sequence reads: CASSSLLRPGQGDGYTF. For the CDR3, the DNA is TGTGCCAGCAGTTCACTCCTAAGACCGGGACAGGGAGATGGCTACACCTTC.

The genes are TRBV18 and TRBJ2-3, with 9 positions matching TRBD2. The CDR3 contains 17 residues. J was trimmed by 2 bases and V by 0 bases; bases with no gene match: 6. The germline gives CDR1 KGHSH, CDR2 LQKENI. The CDR3 loop reads CASSPPAAGGYTDTQYF. CDR3 bases: TGTGCCAGCTCACCACCGGCAGCGGGGGGCTACACAGATACGCAGTATTTT.

The rearrangement links TRBV18 to TRBJ2-2; D gene uncertain. Deletions cut 3 bases from V and 1 base from J, with 6 bases between. This CDR3 region has 14 residues. Germline values: CDR1 KGHSH, CDR2 LQKENI. For the CDR3, the DNA is TGTGCCAGCTCACCTCGAGGGAACACCGGGGAGCTGTTTTTT. As protein: CASSPRGNTGELFF.

This chain links TRBV18 with TRBJ2-5; D is possibly TRBD2 (5 bases). V shed 5 bases and J shed 5 bases, with 15 bases lying between them. The germline gives CDR1 KGHSH, CDR2 LQKENI. This CDR3 comprises 14 residues. CDR3 in DNA: TGTGCCAGCTCATCCACTAGAACGCCGGAGACCCAGTACTTC. Translation gives CASSSTRTPETQYF. Full variable domain (outside the CDR3, taken from reference TRBV18 and TRBJ2-5): NAGVMQNPRHLVRRRGQEARLRCSPMKGHSHVYWYRQLPEEGLKFMVYLQKENIIDESGMPKERFSAEFPKEGPSILRIQQVVRGDSAAYFCASSSTRTPETQYFGPGTRLLVL.

The chain is built from TRBV15 and TRBJ1-5, with D unclear. Germline V gene sequence: CDR1 LNHNV, CDR2 YYDKDF (reference sequence). CDR3 length: 13 amino acids. V was pared by 5 bases and J by 5 bases, with 10 bases between. The CDR3 nucleotides are TGTGCCACCAGCCATTCGAGGGATCAGCCCCAGCATTTT. Its protein is CATSHSRDQPQHF.

This clone was counted once. The chain combines TRBV11-3 with TRBJ1-1; no clear D. Germline lookup yields CDR1 SGHNT and CDR2 YENEEA. Trimming took 4 bases from V and 8 from J, leaving 20 bases between them. The CDR3 has 15 residues. The CDR3 loop reads CASSSRRGSGLEAFF. In DNA form, the CDR3 reads TGTGCCAGCAGCTCCAGACGGGGTAGCGGGTTAGAAGCTTTCTTT.

The chain joins TRBV7-9 to TRBJ1-2; 10 positions match TRBD1. After removal of 5 bases from V and 5 bases from J, the junction contained 2 bases not matched to a gene. The CDR3 consists of 13 residues. Germline V CDR1 and CDR2: SEHNR, FQNEAQ (reference sequence). The CDR3 sequence: CASSLGQGYGYTF. As DNA, the CDR3 is TGTGCCAGCAGCCTGGGACAGGGGTATGGCTACACCTTC.

The CDR3 nucleotides read TGTGCCAGCAGCTTAGGACTAGCGGGGACCTACGAGCAGTACTTC. It yields the protein CASSLGLAGTYEQYF. The V call is TRBV7-6, the J call TRBJ2-7, with 11 bases that match TRBD2. Germline trimming cut 1 base from V and 2 bases from J; bases unmatched to any gene: 1. Germline V gene lookup returns CDR1 SGHVS and CDR2 FNYEAQ. The CDR3 totals 15 residues.

V and J are TRBV6-1 and TRBJ2-2; D is unresolved. The germline gives CDR1 MNHNS, CDR2 SASEGT. This CDR3 has 11 amino acids. Trimming took 7 bases from V and 7 from J, leaving 7 bases between them. The CDR3 DNA reads as TGTGCCAGCACCACCGGCGGGGAGCTGTTTTTT. It translates to CASTTGGELFF.

V and J are TRBV28 and TRBJ2-3; 11 nucleotides match TRBD2. V shed 2 bases and J 4 bases; nucleotides not matched to a gene: 5. CDR1 and CDR2 from the germline V gene are MDHEN and SYDVKM. The CDR3 extends over 16 amino acids. The CDR3 DNA reads TGTGCCAGCAGTTTACTTCTAGCGGGAGGTGCAGATACGCAGTATTTT. Its protein is CASSLLLAGGADTQYF.

This clone showed up just once. The chain couples TRBV5-1 to TRBJ1-5; the match to TRBD1 covers 7 bases. The CDR3 has 14 amino acids. Germline values: CDR1 SGHRS, CDR2 YFSETQ. Trimming at V came to 4 bases and at J to 5 bases, leaving 6 bases not matched to a gene. CDR3 region: CASSPGTADQPQHF. The CDR3 coding sequence is TGCGCCAGCAGCCCAGGGACAGCGGATCAGCCCCAGCATTTT.

V and J are TRBV5-4 and TRBJ2-3; 7 nucleotides match TRBD1. The CDR3 has 15 residues. With V trimmed by 4 bases and J by 0 bases, 5 bases remained unmatched. The V gene's germline CDR1 is SGHNT and CDR2 YYREEE (reference sequence). The CDR3 spells CASSAGTVSTDTQYF. CDR3 in DNA: TGTGCCAGCAGCGCCGGGACAGTGAGCACAGATACGCAGTATTTT.

The V and J genes are TRBV2 and TRBJ2-2; 8 bases are shared with TRBD1. The germline V gene has CDR1 SNHLY and CDR2 FYNNEI. The CDR3 runs 14 residues. With 5 bases clipped from V and 4 bases from J, the junction kept 3 bases outside the gene matches. This CDR3 reads CASSTGTGTGELFF. CDR3 coding DNA: TGTGCCAGCAGTACCGGGACAGGCACCGGGGAGCTGTTTTTT. The full variable domain, its missing parts supplied by reference TRBV2 and TRBJ2-2, is EPEVTQTPSHQVTQMGQEVILRCVPISNHLYFYWYRQILGQKVEFLVSFYNNEISEKSEIFDDQFSVERPDGSNFTLKIRSTKLEDSAMYFCASSTGTGTGELFFGEGSRLTVL.

The chain has TRBV29-1 and TRBJ2-3; D gene ambiguous. Germline V lookup: CDR1 SQVTM, CDR2 ANQGSEA. V lost 3 bases, J lost 2 bases, and 9 bases lay in between. This CDR3 comprises 13 residues. This CDR3 is CSVEVTDTDTQYF. CDR3 bases: TGCAGCGTTGAGGTTACAGACACAGATACGCAGTATTTT.

The chain joins TRBV6-1 to TRBJ1-3; TRBD1 matches 7 bases. V shed 0 bases, J shed 4 bases, and the junction held 3 bases outside the gene matches. The CDR3 runs 15 residues. Germline V gene sequence: CDR1 MNHNS, CDR2 SASEGT. The CDR3 loop is CASSEASGGGNTIYF. The CDR3 bases are TGTGCCAGCAGTGAAGCGTCAGGGGGAGGAAACACCATATATTTT.

The sample holds one count of this clone. The gene calls are TRBV11-3 and TRBJ1-1, with a tentative D call TRBD1 (5 bases). The V gene lost 2 bases and the J gene lost 4 bases, with 14 bases spanning the gap. This CDR3 is 15 amino acids long. CDR1 and CDR2 (germline): SGHNT, YENEEA. This CDR3 reads CASSLQGGMGTEAFF. The CDR3 DNA follows: TGTGCCAGCAGCTTACAGGGTGGTATGGGCACTGAAGCTTTCTTT.

This clone was recorded once. The chain joins TRBV6-5 to TRBJ1-2, with D possibly TRBD1 on 5 matching bases. CDR1 and CDR2 (germline): MNHEY, SVGAGI. Trimming took off 9 bases at V and 1 base at J, with 18 bases between the two ends. CDR3 size: 15 residues. As DNA, the CDR3 is TGTGCCAGTTCCCTAGTGGGGGGAATTAACTATGGCTACACCTTC. This encodes CASSLVGGINYGYTF.